The rows below give T cell receptor beta chains drawn from one sample of a study of cytomegalovirus exposure and HLA in healthy donors. TCRdb's table, derived via immunoSEQ multiplex PCR, lists solely in-frame clones and lacks some. Of 180,000 or so clones listed, 75% were seen once; the top ten hold about 7.7%. The specimen sequenced was PBMCs. Receptors were obtained from a woman aged 40 to 49 in good health and CMV-seropositive. The conserved cysteine and the conserved F or W are not part of the CDR3 here.

CDR3	V	J
ASRQGRYMNTEAF	TRBV19	TRBJ1-1
ASRKQEEGKETQY	TRBV28	TRBJ2-5
ASSLVGRDGYT	TRBV5-1	TRBJ1-2
ASSLGQVYGYT	TRBV11-2	TRBJ1-2
ASSSGTSGYNEQF	TRBV6-1	TRBJ2-1
ASSLRGANSPLH	TRBV7-3	TRBJ1-6
SVERTGTEAF	TRBV29-1	TRBJ1-1
AWSVGGTDYEQY	TRBV30	TRBJ2-7
ASSVEQGPFEAF	TRBV6-5	TRBJ1-1
ASSHIQGAVGELF	TRBV7-2	TRBJ2-2
ASSLLGRGERAF	TRBV28	TRBJ1-1
ASREEASGSYEQY	TRBV10-2	TRBJ2-7
ASADQGFSGANVLT	TRBV28	TRBJ2-6
ASSLIQGPQH	TRBV28	TRBJ1-5